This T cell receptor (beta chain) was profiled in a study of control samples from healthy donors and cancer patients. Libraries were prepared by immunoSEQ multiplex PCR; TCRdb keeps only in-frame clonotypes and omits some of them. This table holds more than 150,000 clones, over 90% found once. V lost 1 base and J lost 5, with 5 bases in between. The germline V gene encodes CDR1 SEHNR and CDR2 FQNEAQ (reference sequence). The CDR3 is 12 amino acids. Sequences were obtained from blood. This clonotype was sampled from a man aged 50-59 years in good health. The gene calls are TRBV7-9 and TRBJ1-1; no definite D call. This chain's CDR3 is CASSLGETEAFF. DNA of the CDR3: TGTGCCAGCAGCTTAGGGGAGACTGAAGCTTTCTTT.